This T cell receptor beta chain was recovered during a study of T-cell reconstitution after alpha-beta-depleted transplantation in children. Many counts were recorded for this clonotype. J gave up 6 bases and V 0 bases, and 3 bases lay outside the gene matches. Looked up from germline, CDR1 is SGHRS and CDR2 is YFSETQ. The CDR3 contains 16 residues. Unique molecular identifiers were incorporated into the prepared TCRbeta library. TCRdb itself ran the PCR reads through MiXCR, one entry per CDR3 protein. Of some 240,000 distinct CDR3 sequences in the sample, around 12% were seen once. The input for sequencing was PBMCs from the stem cell graft donor, taken from the stem cell graft. The receptor was derived from a human donor who donated a stem cell graft to a child with acute lymphoblastic leukemia. This chain joins TRBV5-1 and TRBJ2-1; 13 nucleotides align to TRBD2. The CDR3 region has the DNA TGCGCCAGCAGCTTGGACGGGACTAGCGGGGTCAATGAGCAGTTCTTC. This gives the protein CASSLDGTSGVNEQFF.